Listed below are T cell receptor beta chains from one sample, sequenced in a study of blood T cells in healthy people across ages. TCRdb itself ran the 5' RACE reads through MiXCR, one entry per CDR3 protein. The sample lists more than 650,000 distinct CDR3 sequences; about a fifth were seen once. The sequencing sample was made of blood. The receptors were gathered from a man in his 70s in good health. CDR3s include the opening cysteine and the closing phenylalanine or tryptophan. The order of the fields is D gene, J gene, clone size, V gene, CDR3 protein, CDR3 DNA. A D gene is named only where the DNA matches it firmly. For some rows the clone size is stated as once, few or many, or as a class when expanded; others skip it.

D gene: TRBD1; J gene: TRBJ1-3; clone size: .; V gene: TRBV6-5; CDR3 protein: CASSRQGHSGNTIYF; CDR3 DNA: TGTGCCAGCAGCCGACAGGGCCACTCTGGAAACACCATATATTTT
D gene: .; J gene: TRBJ1-2; clone size: few; V gene: TRBV12-3/TRBV12-4; CDR3 protein: CASSQQLRGYTF; CDR3 DNA: TGTGCCAGCAGTCAACAACTCAGGGGCTACACCTTC
D gene: TRBD2; J gene: TRBJ2-3; clone size: .; V gene: TRBV12-3/TRBV12-4; CDR3 protein: CASIAGTRGVADTQYF; CDR3 DNA: TGTGCCAGCATTGCCGGGACTAGAGGGGTAGCAGATACGCAGTATTTT
D gene: .; J gene: TRBJ2-1; clone size: .; V gene: TRBV21-1; CDR3 protein: CASSKSRDRVYNEQFF; CDR3 DNA: TGTGCCAGCAGCAAATCCCGGGACAGGGTATACAATGAGCAGTTCTTC
D gene: .; J gene: TRBJ2-3; clone size: .; V gene: TRBV20-1; CDR3 protein: CSAPILTDTQYF; CDR3 DNA: TGCAGTGCCCCCATCCTCACAGATACGCAGTATTTT
D gene: TRBD1; J gene: TRBJ2-7; clone size: .; V gene: TRBV6-2/TRBV6-3; CDR3 protein: CASSYSGTVSSYEQYF; CDR3 DNA: TGTGCCAGCAGTTACTCCGGGACAGTGAGCTCCTACGAGCAGTACTTC
D gene: .; J gene: TRBJ1-5; clone size: many; V gene: TRBV7-2; CDR3 protein: CASSREGSNQPQHF; CDR3 DNA: TGTGCCAGCAGCCGGGAAGGGAGCAATCAGCCCCAGCATTTT
D gene: .; J gene: TRBJ1-2; clone size: few; V gene: TRBV4-3; CDR3 protein: CASSQGRLEGYGYTF; CDR3 DNA: TGCGCCAGCAGCCAGGGACGGCTTGAGGGGTATGGCTACACCTTC
D gene: TRBD1; J gene: TRBJ1-2; clone size: few; V gene: TRBV5-1; CDR3 protein: CASRPQTGREGYTF; CDR3 DNA: TGCGCCAGCCGACCTCAGACAGGGAGAGAGGGCTACACCTTC
D gene: .; J gene: TRBJ1-5; clone size: few; V gene: TRBV27; CDR3 protein: CASSLSSTYQPQHF; CDR3 DNA: TGTGCCAGCAGTTTATCATCCACATATCAGCCCCAGCATTTT
D gene: TRBD2; J gene: TRBJ2-5; clone size: .; V gene: TRBV5-6; CDR3 protein: CASSLGTRPLQEFF; CDR3 DNA: TGTGCCAGCAGCTTGGGGACTAGACCACTTCAGGAGTTCTTC
D gene: .; J gene: TRBJ1-4; clone size: few; V gene: TRBV28; CDR3 protein: CASTVGVANEKLFF; CDR3 DNA: TGTGCCAGCACCGTGGGAGTAGCTAATGAAAAACTGTTTTTT
D gene: TRBD2; J gene: TRBJ2-7; clone size: few; V gene: TRBV28; CDR3 protein: CASNLAGGIDYEQYF; CDR3 DNA: TGTGCCAGCAACCTAGCGGGGGGGATCGACTACGAGCAGTACTTC
D gene: TRBD2; J gene: TRBJ2-1; clone size: .; V gene: TRBV12-3/TRBV12-4; CDR3 protein: CASPSVVRWLAVYNEQFF; CDR3 DNA: TGTGCCAGCCCCTCGGTCGTTCGGTGGCTAGCGGTCTACAATGAGCAGTTCTTC
D gene: TRBD2; J gene: TRBJ2-4; clone size: .; V gene: TRBV6-6; CDR3 protein: CASIQGPSGRKNIQYF; CDR3 DNA: TGTGCCAGCATCCAAGGCCCTAGCGGGAGGAAAAACATTCAGTACTTC
D gene: .; J gene: TRBJ2-1; clone size: few; V gene: TRBV3-1; CDR3 protein: CASSALGLEQFF; CDR3 DNA: TGTGCCAGCAGCGCTTTAGGGCTTGAGCAGTTCTTC
D gene: .; J gene: TRBJ2-3; clone size: few; V gene: TRBV30; CDR3 protein: CAWSLVKDTQYF; CDR3 DNA: TGTGCCTGGAGTTTAGTGAAAGATACGCAGTATTTT
D gene: .; J gene: TRBJ1-2; clone size: few; V gene: TRBV11-2; CDR3 protein: CASSLDRAGSYGYTF; CDR3 DNA: TGTGCCAGCAGCTTAGATCGGGCAGGGAGCTATGGCTACACCTTC
D gene: TRBD2; J gene: TRBJ2-5; clone size: few; V gene: TRBV12-3/TRBV12-4; CDR3 protein: CASSSSGRTETQYF; CDR3 DNA: TGTGCCAGCAGTTCTAGCGGGAGAACGGAGACCCAGTACTTC
D gene: .; J gene: TRBJ1-1; clone size: few; V gene: TRBV6-5; CDR3 protein: CASTLGSGYTEAFF; CDR3 DNA: TGTGCCAGCACCCTCGGATCAGGGTACACTGAAGCTTTCTTT
D gene: TRBD2; J gene: TRBJ2-1; clone size: .; V gene: TRBV5-1; CDR3 protein: CASSSRGLVDNEQFF; CDR3 DNA: TGCGCCAGCAGCAGCCGAGGACTAGTTGACAATGAGCAGTTCTTC
D gene: .; J gene: TRBJ2-1; clone size: few; V gene: TRBV24-1; CDR3 protein: CATSPSWDNEQFF; CDR3 DNA: TGTGCCACCAGCCCATCCTGGGACAATGAGCAGTTCTTC
D gene: .; J gene: TRBJ1-2; clone size: few; V gene: TRBV20-1; CDR3 protein: CSARIATVGGRPVYGYTF; CDR3 DNA: TGCAGTGCTAGAATAGCGACAGTCGGTGGACGTCCGGTCTATGGCTACACCTTC
D gene: .; J gene: TRBJ2-5; clone size: few; V gene: TRBV5-1; CDR3 protein: CASSSLSNQETQYF; CDR3 DNA: TGCGCCAGCAGTTCCCTGAGTAACCAAGAGACCCAGTACTTC
D gene: .; J gene: TRBJ2-3; clone size: .; V gene: TRBV5-1; CDR3 protein: CASSLMGGSSTDTQYF; CDR3 DNA: TGCGCCAGCAGCTTGATGGGGGGCTCTAGCACAGATACGCAGTATTTT
D gene: .; J gene: TRBJ2-1; clone size: few; V gene: TRBV5-1; CDR3 protein: CASSRGTLASGEQFF; CDR3 DNA: TGCGCCAGCAGCAGGGGGACACTAGCGTCGGGTGAGCAGTTCTTC
D gene: TRBD2; J gene: TRBJ2-7; clone size: few; V gene: TRBV5-1; CDR3 protein: CASSTKSSGGSYEQYF; CDR3 DNA: TGCGCCAGCAGCACAAAATCTAGCGGGGGCTCCTACGAGCAGTACTTC
D gene: TRBD2; J gene: TRBJ2-3; clone size: .; V gene: TRBV14; CDR3 protein: CASSQDLGSGVSTDTQYF; CDR3 DNA: TGTGCCAGCAGCCAAGATCTGGGTAGCGGGGTTAGCACAGATACGCAGTATTTT